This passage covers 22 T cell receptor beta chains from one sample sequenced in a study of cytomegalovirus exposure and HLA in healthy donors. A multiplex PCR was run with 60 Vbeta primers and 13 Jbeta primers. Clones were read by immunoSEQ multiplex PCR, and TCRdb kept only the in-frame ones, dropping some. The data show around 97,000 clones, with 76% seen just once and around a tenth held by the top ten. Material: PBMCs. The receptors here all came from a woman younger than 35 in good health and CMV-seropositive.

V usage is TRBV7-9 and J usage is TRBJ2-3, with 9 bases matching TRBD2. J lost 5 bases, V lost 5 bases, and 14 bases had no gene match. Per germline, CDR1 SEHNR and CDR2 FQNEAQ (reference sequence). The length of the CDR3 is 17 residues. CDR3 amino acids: CASSNRKGREGQDTQYF. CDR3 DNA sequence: TGTGCCAGCAGCAATCGCAAGGGGCGGGAGGGCCAAGATACGCAGTATTTT.

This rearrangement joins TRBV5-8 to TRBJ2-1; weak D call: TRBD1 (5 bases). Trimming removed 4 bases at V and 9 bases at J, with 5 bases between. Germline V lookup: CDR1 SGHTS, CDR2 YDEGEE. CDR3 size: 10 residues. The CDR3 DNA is TGTGCCAGCAGCAGGGGTGAGCAGTTCTTC. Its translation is CASSRGEQFF.

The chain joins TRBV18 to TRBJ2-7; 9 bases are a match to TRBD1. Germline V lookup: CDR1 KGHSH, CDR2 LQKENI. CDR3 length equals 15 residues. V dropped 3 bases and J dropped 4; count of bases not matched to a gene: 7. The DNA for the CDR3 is TGTGCCAGCTCACCTCCCGGGACAGGGTTGTACGAGCAGTACTTC. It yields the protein CASSPPGTGLYEQYF. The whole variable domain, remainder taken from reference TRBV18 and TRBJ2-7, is NAGVMQNPRHLVRRRGQEARLRCSPMKGHSHVYWYRQLPEEGLKFMVYLQKENIIDESGMPKERFSAEFPKEGPSILRIQQVVRGDSAAYFCASSPPGTGLYEQYFGPGTRLTVT.

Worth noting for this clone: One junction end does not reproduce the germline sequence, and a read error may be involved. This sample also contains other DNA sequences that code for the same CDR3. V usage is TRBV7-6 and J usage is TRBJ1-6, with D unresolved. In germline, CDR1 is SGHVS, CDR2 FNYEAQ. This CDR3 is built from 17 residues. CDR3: CASSLVQSSSYNSPLHF. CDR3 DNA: TGTGCTAGCAGCTTAGTACAGTCCAGCTCCTATAATTCACCCCTCCACTTT.

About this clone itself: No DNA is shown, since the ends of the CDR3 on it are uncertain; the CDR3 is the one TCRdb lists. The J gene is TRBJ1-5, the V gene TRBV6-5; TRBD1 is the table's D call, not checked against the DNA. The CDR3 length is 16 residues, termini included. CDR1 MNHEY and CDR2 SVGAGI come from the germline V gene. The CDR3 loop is CASSSSRTGSNQPQHF.

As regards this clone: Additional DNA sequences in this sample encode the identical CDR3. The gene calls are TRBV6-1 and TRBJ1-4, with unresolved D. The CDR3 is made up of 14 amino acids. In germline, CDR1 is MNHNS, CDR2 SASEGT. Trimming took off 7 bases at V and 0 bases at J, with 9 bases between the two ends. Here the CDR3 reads CASTPGTTNEKLFF. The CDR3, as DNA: TGTGCCAGCACCCCCGGGACAACTAATGAAAAACTGTTTTTT.

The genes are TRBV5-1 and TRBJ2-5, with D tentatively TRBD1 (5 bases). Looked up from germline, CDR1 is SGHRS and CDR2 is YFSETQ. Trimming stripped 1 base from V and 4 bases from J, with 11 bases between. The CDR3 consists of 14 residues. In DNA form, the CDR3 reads TGCGCCAGCAGCTTGATAGCAGGGCCAGAGACCCAGTACTTC. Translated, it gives CASSLIAGPETQYF.

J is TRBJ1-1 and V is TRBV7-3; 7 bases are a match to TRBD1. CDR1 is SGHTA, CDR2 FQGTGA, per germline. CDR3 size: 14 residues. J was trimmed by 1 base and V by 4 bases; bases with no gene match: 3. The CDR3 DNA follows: TGTGCCAGCAGCTCACAGGGGTGGAACACTGAAGCTTTCTTT. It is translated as CASSSQGWNTEAFF.

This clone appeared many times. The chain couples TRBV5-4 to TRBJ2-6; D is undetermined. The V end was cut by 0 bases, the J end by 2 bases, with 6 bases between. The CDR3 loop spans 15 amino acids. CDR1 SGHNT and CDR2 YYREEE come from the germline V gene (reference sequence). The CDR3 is CASSLGLTGANVLTF. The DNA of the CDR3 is TGTGCCAGCAGCTTGGGGCTTACTGGGGCCAACGTCCTGACTTTC.

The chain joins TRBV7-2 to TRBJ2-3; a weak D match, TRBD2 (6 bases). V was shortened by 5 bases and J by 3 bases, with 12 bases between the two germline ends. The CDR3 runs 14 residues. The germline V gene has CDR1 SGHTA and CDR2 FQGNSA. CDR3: CASSVAGYTDTQYF. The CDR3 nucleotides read TGTGCCAGCAGCGTGGCGGGATATACAGATACGCAGTATTTT. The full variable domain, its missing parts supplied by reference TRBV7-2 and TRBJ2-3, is GAGVSQSPSNKVTEKGKDVELRCDPISGHTALYWYRQSLGQGLEFLIYFQGNSAPDKSGLPSDRFSAERTGGSVSTLTIQRTQQEDSAVYLCASSVAGYTDTQYFGPGTRLTVL.

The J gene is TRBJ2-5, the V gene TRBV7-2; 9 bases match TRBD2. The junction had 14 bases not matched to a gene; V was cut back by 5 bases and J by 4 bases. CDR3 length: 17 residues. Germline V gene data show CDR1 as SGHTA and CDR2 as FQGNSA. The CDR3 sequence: CASSLGGLGGRGETQYF. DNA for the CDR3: TGTGCCAGCAGCCTTGGAGGCTTGGGCGGGAGGGGAGAGACCCAGTACTTC.

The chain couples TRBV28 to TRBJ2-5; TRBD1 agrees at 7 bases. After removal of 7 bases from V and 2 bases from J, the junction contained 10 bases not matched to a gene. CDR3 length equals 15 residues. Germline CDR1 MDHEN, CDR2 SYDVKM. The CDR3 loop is CASKIAGTVQETQYF. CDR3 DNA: TGTGCCAGCAAGATTGCCGGGACAGTACAAGAGACCCAGTACTTC.

Here the CDR3 DNA reads TGCGCCAGCAGCCCGGACAGGTCCAATCAGCCCCAGCATTTT. This gives the protein CASSPDRSNQPQHF. V gene TRBV5-1 combines with J gene TRBJ1-5; the match to TRBD1 covers 7 bases. Germline-derived CDR1 and CDR2 are SGHRS and YFSETQ. CDR3 length: 14 amino acids. Germline trimming cut 4 bases from V and 3 bases from J; bases unmatched to any gene: 4.

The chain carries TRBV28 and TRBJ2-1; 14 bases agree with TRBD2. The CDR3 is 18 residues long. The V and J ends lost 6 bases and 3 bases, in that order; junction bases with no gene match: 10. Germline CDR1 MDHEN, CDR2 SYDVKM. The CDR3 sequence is CASSQGLAGAPYYNEQFF. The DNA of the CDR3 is TGTGCCAGCAGCCAGGGACTAGCGGGAGCCCCATACTACAATGAGCAGTTCTTC.

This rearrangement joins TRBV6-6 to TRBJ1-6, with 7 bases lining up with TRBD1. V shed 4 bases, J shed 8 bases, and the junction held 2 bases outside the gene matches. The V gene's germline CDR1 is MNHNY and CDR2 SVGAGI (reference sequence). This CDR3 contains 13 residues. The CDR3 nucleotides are TGTGCCAGCAGTTTAACAGGGGATTCACCCCTCCACTTT. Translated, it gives CASSLTGDSPLHF.

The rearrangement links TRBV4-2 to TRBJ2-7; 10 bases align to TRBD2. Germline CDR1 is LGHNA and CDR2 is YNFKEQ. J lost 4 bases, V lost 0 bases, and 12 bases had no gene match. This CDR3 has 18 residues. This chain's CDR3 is CASSQDLSGGAVFYEQYF. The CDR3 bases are TGTGCCAGCAGCCAAGATCTGAGCGGGGGGGCCGTTTTTTACGAGCAGTACTTC.

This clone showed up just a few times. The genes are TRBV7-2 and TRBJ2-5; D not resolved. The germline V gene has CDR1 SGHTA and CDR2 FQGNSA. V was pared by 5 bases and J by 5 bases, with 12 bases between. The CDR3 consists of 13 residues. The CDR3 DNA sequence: TGTGCCAGCAGCCGCCGAGACTCCGAGACCCAGTACTTC. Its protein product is CASSRRDSETQYF.

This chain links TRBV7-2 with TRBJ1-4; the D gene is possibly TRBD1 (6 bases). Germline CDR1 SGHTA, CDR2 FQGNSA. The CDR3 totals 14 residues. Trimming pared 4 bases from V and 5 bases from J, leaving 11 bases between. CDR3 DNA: TGTGCCAGCAGCTCCCAGACAGGAAATGAAAAACTGTTTTTT. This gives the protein CASSSQTGNEKLFF. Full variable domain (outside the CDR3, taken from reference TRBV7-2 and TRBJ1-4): GAGVSQSPSNKVTEKGKDVELRCDPISGHTALYWYRQSLGQGLEFLIYFQGNSAPDKSGLPSDRFSAERTGGSVSTLTIQRTQQEDSAVYLCASSSQTGNEKLFFGSGTQLSVL.

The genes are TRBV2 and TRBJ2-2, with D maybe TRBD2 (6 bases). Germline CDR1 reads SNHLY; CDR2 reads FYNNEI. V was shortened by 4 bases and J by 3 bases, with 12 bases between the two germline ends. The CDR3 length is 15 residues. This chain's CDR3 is CASSVEGLDTGELFF. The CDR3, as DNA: TGTGCCAGCAGTGTGGAGGGACTCGACACCGGGGAGCTGTTTTTT.

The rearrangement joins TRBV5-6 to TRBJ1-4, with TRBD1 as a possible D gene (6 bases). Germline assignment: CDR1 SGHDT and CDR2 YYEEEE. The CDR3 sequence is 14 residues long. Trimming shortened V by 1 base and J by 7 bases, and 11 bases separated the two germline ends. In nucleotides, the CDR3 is TGTGCCAGCAGCTTGACAGGGTTGATTGAAAAACTGTTTTTT. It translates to CASSLTGLIEKLFF.

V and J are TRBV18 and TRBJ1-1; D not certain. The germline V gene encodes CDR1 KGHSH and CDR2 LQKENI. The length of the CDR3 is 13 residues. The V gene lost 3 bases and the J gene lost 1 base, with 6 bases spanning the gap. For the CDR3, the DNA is TGTGCCAGCTCACCTTTATCGAACACTGAAGCTTTCTTT. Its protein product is CASSPLSNTEAFF.

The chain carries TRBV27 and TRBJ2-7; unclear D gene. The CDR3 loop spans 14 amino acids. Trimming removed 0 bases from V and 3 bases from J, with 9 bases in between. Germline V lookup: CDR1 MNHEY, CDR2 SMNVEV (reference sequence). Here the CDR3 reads CASSLSGAGYEQYF. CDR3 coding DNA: TGTGCCAGCAGTTTATCAGGAGCTGGCTACGAGCAGTACTTC.